Shown below are 26 T cell receptor beta chains from a single sample sequenced in a study of T cell changes during pregnancy in multiple sclerosis. Sequencing was performed with immunoSEQ multiplex PCR; in TCRdb, only in-frame clones are kept and a portion is missing. This table holds about 59,000 clones, approximately 90% found once. The sequencing here drew on peripheral blood, taken in the third trimester of pregnancy. The receptors stem from a female donor in good health, enrolled as a control in a pregnancy study.

V usage is TRBV5-1 and J usage is TRBJ2-3, with D perhaps matching TRBD2 (5 bases). V gave up 0 bases and J gave up 8 bases, with 10 bases separating them. Germline V gives CDR1 SGHRS, CDR2 YFSETQ. This CDR3 region has 13 residues. The CDR3 DNA follows: TGCGCCAGCAGCTTGGATCCGACTACTACGCAGTATTTT. It yields the protein CASSLDPTTTQYF.

This sequence joins TRBV5-8 and TRBJ2-3; 7 bases map to TRBD1. V shed 1 base, J shed 4 bases, and the junction held 6 bases outside the gene matches. This CDR3 has 15 residues. Germline V gene data show CDR1 as SGHTS and CDR2 as YDEGEE. CDR3 sequence (DNA): TGTGCCAGCAGCTTGTTGGGACAGCCTTCAGATACGCAGTATTTT. Translation gives CASSLLGQPSDTQYF.

This chain links TRBV14 with TRBJ1-5, with a tentative D call TRBD1 (5 bases). Trimming removed 10 bases at V and 5 bases at J, with 18 bases between. The germline CDR1 and CDR2 sequences are SGHDN and FVKESK. This CDR3 region has 14 residues. CDR3 residues: CAIPTRQTDQPQHF. DNA for the CDR3: TGTGCCATCCCGACGAGACAGACCGATCAGCCCCAGCATTTT.

The chain uses TRBV5-1 and TRBJ2-3, with 11 bases identical to TRBD1. Per the germline V gene, CDR1 is SGHRS and CDR2 is YFSETQ. The ends lost 6 bases at V and 3 bases at J; junction bases unmatched: 6. This CDR3 comprises 15 residues. The CDR3 spells CASTLGQGGTDTQYF. The CDR3 DNA sequence: TGCGCCAGCACCCTGGGACAGGGGGGGACAGATACGCAGTATTTT. Based on the CDR3 plus reference TRBV5-1 and TRBJ2-3, the full variable domain is KAGVTQTPRYLIKTRGQQVTLSCSPISGHRSVSWYQQTPGQGLQFLFEYFSETQRNKGNFPGRFSGRQFSNSRSEMNVSTLELGDSALYLCASTLGQGGTDTQYFGPGTRLTVL.

This sequence joins TRBV25-1 and TRBJ2-4; D is ambiguous. CDR1 MGHDK and CDR2 SYGVNS come from the germline V gene. The length of the CDR3 is 16 residues. V was pared by 3 bases and J by 1 base, with 13 bases between. The CDR3 nucleotides read TGTGCCAGCAGTGAGCCTCATGCCGGGGCCAAAAACATTCAGTACTTC. This sequence encodes CASSEPHAGAKNIQYF.

The V call is TRBV19, the J call TRBJ2-2; 7 bases align to TRBD2. CDR3 size: 17 residues. CDR1 and CDR2 from the germline V gene are LNHDA and SQIVND (reference sequence). V dropped 5 bases and J dropped 4; count of bases not matched to a gene: 13. The CDR3 protein is CASSGGTSDWGTGELFF. In DNA form, the CDR3 reads TGTGCCAGTAGTGGGGGTACTAGCGATTGGGGCACCGGGGAGCTGTTTTTT.

The J gene is TRBJ2-7, the V gene TRBV7-9, with a weak D call TRBD1 (7 bases). V gave up 1 base and J gave up 4 bases, with 17 bases separating them. The germline V gene has CDR1 SEHNR and CDR2 FQNEAQ (reference sequence). The CDR3 is 16 amino acids. CDR3 sequence: CASSLGRRGQGYEQYF. DNA of the CDR3: TGTGCCAGCAGCTTAGGGAGGAGGGGGCAAGGTTACGAGCAGTACTTC.

This sequence joins TRBV7-9 and TRBJ2-6; the D gene is possibly TRBD1 (5 bases). Germline CDR1 SEHNR, CDR2 FQNEAQ (reference sequence). This CDR3 is 18 amino acids long. Trimming removed 5 bases from V and 1 base from J, with 18 bases in between. The chain's CDR3 is CASSGRGRVWSGANVLTF. DNA for the CDR3: TGTGCCAGCAGCGGTAGGGGCAGGGTTTGGTCTGGGGCCAACGTCCTGACTTTC.

The chain joins TRBV6-1 to TRBJ1-6; D call uncertain. Per the germline V gene, CDR1 is MNHNS and CDR2 is SASEGT. The CDR3 length is 12 residues. V lost 7 bases and J lost 10, with 11 bases in between. The CDR3 bases are TGTGCCAGCACCACCAGGTACTCACCCCTCCACTTT. Its protein product is CASTTRYSPLHF.

The chain has TRBV12-5 and TRBJ2-4; 7 bases match TRBD1. V was clipped by 3 bases and J by 8 bases; unmatched bases: 7. The CDR3 has 14 residues. Germline assignment: CDR1 LGHNT and CDR2 FRNRAP. This CDR3 reads CASGLTGVGDIQYF. The CDR3 DNA is TGTGCTAGTGGTTTAACAGGGGTTGGAGACATTCAGTACTTC.

This clone appeared a few times. The chain employs TRBV6-1 and TRBJ2-5; TRBD2 matches 12 bases. This CDR3 region has 15 residues. V gave up 2 bases and J gave up 4 bases; unmatched junction bases: 2. Germline V lookup: CDR1 MNHNS, CDR2 SASEGT. For the CDR3, the DNA is TGTGCCAGCAGTGAACTAGCGGGGGGGCCAGAGACCCAGTACTTC. This encodes CASSELAGGPETQYF.

The chain combines TRBV19 with TRBJ2-7; 7 bases align to TRBD1. The CDR3 runs to 14 residues. Germline V gene data show CDR1 as LNHDA and CDR2 as SQIVND (reference sequence). V trimming: 7 bases; J trimming: 2 bases; junction bases outside the gene matches: 8. Here the CDR3 reads CASIRGGLTYEQYF. CDR3 coding DNA: TGTGCCAGTATTCGAGGGGGCCTAACCTACGAGCAGTACTTC.

The chain links TRBV25-1 to TRBJ2-1; 12 nucleotides line up with TRBD2. This CDR3 has 15 amino acids. V lost 6 bases, J lost 10 bases, and 10 bases stayed unmatched. Germline V gene sequence: CDR1 MGHDK, CDR2 SYGVNS. Here the CDR3 DNA reads TGTGCCAGCAGCTCCCGGGCTAGCGGGGGGGCGGAGCAGTTCTTC. Amino acid sequence: CASSSRASGGAEQFF.

The chain couples TRBV7-2 to TRBJ1-2; possible D gene TRBD1, 6 bases. The germline V and J ends were trimmed by 4 bases and 6 bases, with 21 bases remaining between them. CDR1 SGHTA and CDR2 FQGNSA come from the germline V gene. The CDR3 consists of 16 residues. CDR3 sequence: CASSSPRWTAVNGYTF. DNA for the CDR3: TGTGCCAGCAGCTCACCCCGTTGGACAGCCGTTAATGGCTACACCTTC.

Only one count was recorded for this clone. The rearrangement links TRBV2 to TRBJ1-5, with a tentative D call TRBD1 (6 bases). This CDR3 has 13 residues. Germline V gene lookup returns CDR1 SNHLY and CDR2 FYNNEI. Trimming pared 7 bases from V and 6 bases from J, leaving 13 bases between. In nucleotides, the CDR3 is TGTGCCAGCATGAAGGGGGTCGGTCAGCCCCAGCATTTT. Protein product: CASMKGVGQPQHF.

Comment on this clone: Different DNA sequences within this sample yield the same CDR3. The chain joins TRBV19 to TRBJ2-5, with 12 bases aligning to TRBD2. Germline CDR1 LNHDA, CDR2 SQIVND (reference sequence). The CDR3 consists of 15 residues. Trimming removed 5 bases from V and 5 bases from J; junction bases left unmatched: 6. CDR3 protein: CASSLAGGPRETQYF. The CDR3 DNA sequence: TGTGCCAGTAGTCTAGCGGGAGGGCCGAGGGAGACCCAGTACTTC.

On this clone: Other DNA sequences in the same sample also yield this CDR3. The chain employs TRBV27 and TRBJ2-3, with D possibly being TRBD1 (8 bases). The V end was cut by 4 bases, the J end by 4 bases, with 15 bases between. Germline CDR1 MNHEY, CDR2 SMNVEV (reference sequence). The CDR3 is made up of 15 amino acids. Here the CDR3 reads CASSSGQAGADTQYF. The CDR3 DNA sequence: TGTGCCAGCAGTTCGGGACAGGCGGGAGCAGATACGCAGTATTTT.

This chain connects TRBV18 to TRBJ1-1; D perhaps matches TRBD1 (6 bases). V shed 5 bases and J shed 4 bases, with 23 bases lying between them. The CDR3 runs 17 residues. Germline V gives CDR1 KGHSH, CDR2 LQKENI. CDR3 bases: TGTGCCAGCTCAGCCAATACAGGGTTGCCGTTGGGCACTGAAGCTTTCTTT. This gives the protein CASSANTGLPLGTEAFF.

The V and J genes are TRBV30 and TRBJ1-1; no clear D gene. This CDR3 spans 13 amino acids. The V end was cut by 4 bases, the J end by 5 bases, with 14 bases between. The germline CDR1 and CDR2 sequences are GTSNPN and SVGIG (reference sequence). CDR3 amino acids: CAWTEGWTTEAFF. The DNA for the CDR3 is TGTGCCTGGACCGAAGGGTGGACTACTGAAGCTTTCTTT.

V usage is TRBV12-5 and J usage is TRBJ2-7; 8 bases agree with TRBD2. The junction had 6 bases not matched to a gene; V was cut back by 0 bases and J by 5 bases. Germline V CDR1 and CDR2: LGHNT, FRNRAP. The CDR3 contains 15 residues. CDR3 sequence (DNA): TGTGCTAGTGGTTTGGTCGGACTAGCAATCAACGAGCAGTACTTC. Translating it yields CASGLVGLAINEQYF. Complete variable domain (other parts from reference TRBV12-5 and TRBJ2-7): DARVTQTPRHKVTEMGQEVTMRCQPILGHNTVFWYRQTMMQGLELLAYFRNRAPLDDSGMPKDRFSAEMPDATLATLKIQPSEPRDSAVYFCASGLVGLAINEQYFGPGTRLTVT.

The chain employs TRBV11-3 and TRBJ1-1; D remains ambiguous. This CDR3 comprises 13 residues. Germline V lookup: CDR1 SGHNT, CDR2 YENEEA. V lost 5 bases, J lost 0 bases, and 7 bases lay in between. In nucleotides, the CDR3 is TGTGCCAGCAGCAAGGCGGTGAACACTGAAGCTTTCTTT. Translated, it gives CASSKAVNTEAFF.

The chain uses TRBV18 and TRBJ2-1; 7 bases line up with TRBD1. V lost 3 bases, J lost 3 bases, and 2 bases stayed unmatched. The CDR3 covers 14 residues. Germline CDR1 and CDR2: KGHSH and LQKENI. Written as DNA, the CDR3 is TGTGCCAGCTCACCGGGACAGAGCTACAATGAGCAGTTCTTC. It is translated as CASSPGQSYNEQFF.

The V and J genes are TRBV5-1 and TRBJ2-7; the match to TRBD2 covers 8 bases. The CDR3 has 16 amino acids. Germline CDR1 and CDR2: SGHRS and YFSETQ. The V and J ends lost 0 bases and 6 bases, in that order; junction bases with no gene match: 11. The CDR3 nucleotides read TGCGCCAGCAGCTTGGCCGGGGGGGCCTCCCTCGGCGAGCAGTACTTC. Encoded protein: CASSLAGGASLGEQYF.

The V call is TRBV6-5, the J call TRBJ2-5; 8 nucleotides line up with TRBD1. This CDR3 comprises 15 residues. Germline loops: CDR1 MNHEY, CDR2 SVGAGI. With 7 bases clipped from V and 5 bases from J, the junction kept 12 bases outside the gene matches. The CDR3 sequence: CASTPRNRGWETQYF. In DNA, the CDR3 is TGTGCCAGCACCCCCCGAAACAGGGGGTGGGAGACCCAGTACTTC.

This rearrangement joins TRBV18 to TRBJ2-3; D gene ambiguous. The CDR3 extends over 15 amino acids. Germline CDR1 reads KGHSH; CDR2 reads LQKENI. With 6 bases removed from V and 1 base from J, the gap between germline ends came to 14 bases. CDR3 amino acids: CASSLPQARTDTQYF. The CDR3 DNA sequence: TGTGCCAGCTCGCTACCGCAAGCACGCACAGATACGCAGTATTTT.

The rearrangement uses TRBV5-1 and TRBJ2-7, with 8 bases aligning to TRBD1. V trimming: 1 base; J trimming: 3 bases; junction bases outside the gene matches: 0. The CDR3 has 13 amino acids. From germline, CDR1 is SGHRS and CDR2 YFSETQ. CDR3 nucleotide sequence: TGCGCCAGCAGCTTGACAGGGGGCTACGAGCAGTACTTC. Translated: CASSLTGGYEQYF.